The 32 T cell receptor beta chains below were found in one sample sequenced in a study of long-term antiretroviral therapy in people with HIV. Sequencing used immunoSEQ v3.0 at survey level. TCRdb's copy holds only in-frame clones and misses some; the assay was immunoSEQ multiplex PCR. Seen here are tens of thousands of clones, almost 95% observed once, and the top ten hold around 2.7%. The sample was unsorted PBMCs, taken about 7.4 years after starting antiretroviral therapy. The receptors stem from a man aged 50 to 59 with HIV.

The genes are TRBV4-3 and TRBJ2-4, with D unresolved. This CDR3 spans 14 amino acids. Germline V lookup: CDR1 LGHNA, CDR2 YSLEER. The V and J ends lost 0 bases and 1 base respectively, with 4 bases between them. CDR3 residues: CASSQDRAKNIQYF. The CDR3 region has the DNA TGCGCCAGCAGCCAAGACAGGGCCAAAAACATTCAGTACTTC.

The chain uses TRBV10-3 and TRBJ1-2; 8 bases align to TRBD1. CDR1 is ENHRY and CDR2 is SYGVKD in the germline V gene. V shed 3 bases and J 8 bases; nucleotides not matched to a gene: 8. This CDR3 has 14 residues. The CDR3 protein is CAISERTGSEGYTF. DNA for the CDR3: TGTGCCATCAGTGAACGGACAGGGTCTGAAGGCTACACCTTC.

A few counts support this clone. The rearrangement uses TRBV29-1 and TRBJ1-2; weak D call: TRBD1 (5 bases). Per germline, CDR1 SQVTM and CDR2 ANQGSEA. This CDR3 contains 12 residues. The V and J ends lost 5 bases and 1 base respectively, with 8 bases between them. The CDR3 sequence: CSVLDINYGYTF. DNA for the CDR3: TGCAGCGTTCTGGACATTAACTATGGCTACACCTTC.

The CDR3 region is CASGLGTDTQYF. CDR3 sequence (DNA): TGTGCCAGCGGGCTCGGCACAGATACGCAGTATTTT. The chain is built from TRBV27 and TRBJ2-3; D is uncertain. Germline CDR1 and CDR2: MNHEY and SMNVEV (reference sequence). This CDR3 spans 12 amino acids. Trimming stripped 8 bases from V and 1 base from J, with 7 bases between.

The V and J genes are TRBV18 and TRBJ1-2, with TRBD1 as a possible D gene (5 bases). The germline V gene encodes CDR1 KGHSH and CDR2 LQKENI. Trimming took off 5 bases at V and 0 bases at J, with 16 bases between the two ends. This CDR3 has 16 amino acids. The CDR3 here is CASSLQAGRANYGYTF. CDR3 nucleotides: TGTGCCAGCTCATTACAAGCGGGACGAGCTAACTATGGCTACACCTTC.

The chain links TRBV7-8 to TRBJ1-5, with D tentatively TRBD1 (5 bases). This CDR3 contains 13 residues. Germline V gene data show CDR1 as SGHVS and CDR2 as FQNEAQ. V lost 5 bases and J 6 bases, leaving 11 bases between the germline ends. CDR3 nucleotides: TGTGCCAGCAGCAACGCGGGGGGTCAGCCCCAGCATTTT. This codes for CASSNAGGQPQHF.

The V gene is TRBV7-9, the J gene TRBJ2-2; 8 bases fit TRBD1. The junction had 4 bases not matched to a gene; V was cut back by 0 bases and J by 1 base. This CDR3 spans 17 amino acids. Looked up from germline, CDR1 is SEHNR and CDR2 is FQNEAQ (reference sequence). CDR3 nucleotide sequence: TGTGCCAGCAGCTTAGCGACAGGGGCCCTGAACACCGGGGAGCTGTTTTTT. Translating gives CASSLATGALNTGELFF.

The chain has TRBV7-3 and TRBJ2-1, with TRBD2 identical over 8 bases. The CDR3 covers 16 residues. Germline CDR1 is SGHTA and CDR2 is FQGTGA. Trimming at V came to 5 bases and at J to 0 bases, leaving 6 bases not matched to a gene. The CDR3 sequence is CASSHGGGSSYNEQFF. The CDR3 DNA reads TGTGCCAGCAGCCACGGGGGGGGAAGCTCCTACAATGAGCAGTTCTTC.

The chain couples TRBV5-1 to TRBJ1-4, with D possibly TRBD1 on 6 matching bases. The CDR3 has 14 amino acids. Trimming took off 0 bases at V and 8 bases at J, with 11 bases between the two ends. CDR1 is SGHRS and CDR2 is YFSETQ in the germline V gene. The CDR3 DNA follows: TGCGCCAGCAGCTTGGCCGGGACACCGGAAAAACTGTTTTTT. It translates to CASSLAGTPEKLFF.

The chain combines TRBV6-4 with TRBJ2-4; 13 nucleotides align to TRBD2. Germline CDR1 reads MRHNA; CDR2 reads SNTAGT. V lost 3 bases, J lost 0 bases, and 5 bases stayed unmatched. CDR3 length: 18 residues. The CDR3 loop is CASSEGLAGDLAKNIQYF. The CDR3 DNA reads as TGTGCCAGCAGTGAAGGACTAGCGGGGGACCTAGCCAAAAACATTCAGTACTTC.

V gene TRBV19 combines with J gene TRBJ2-7; 8 bases are a match to TRBD2. V was pared by 0 bases and J by 2 bases, with 3 bases of the junction left unmatched. Per the germline V gene, CDR1 is LNHDA and CDR2 is SQIVND (reference sequence). The CDR3 has 15 amino acids. In DNA form, the CDR3 reads TGTGCCAGTAGTATAGAATACGGGGGGGCCTACGAGCAGTACTTC. Translated, it gives CASSIEYGGAYEQYF.

This clone appeared a single time. This chain links TRBV6-5 with TRBJ1-5; D may be TRBD1 (6 bases). The germline V and J ends were trimmed by 5 bases and 9 bases, with 20 bases remaining between them. Germline V gene lookup returns CDR1 MNHEY and CDR2 SVGAGI. CDR3 length equals 15 residues. CDR3 amino acids: CASSVGGPLEGPQHF. The CDR3 DNA reads as TGTGCCAGCAGTGTGGGGGGGCCGCTAGAGGGGCCCCAGCATTTT.

This rearrangement joins TRBV11-2 to TRBJ2-7; the match to TRBD2 covers 10 bases. The CDR3 runs 14 residues. After removal of 5 bases from V and 2 bases from J, the junction contained 3 bases not matched to a gene. CDR1 is SGHAT and CDR2 is FQNNGV in the germline V gene. In nucleotides, the CDR3 is TGTGCCAGCAGCCCCAGCGGGGGGGCCTACGAGCAGTACTTC. As protein: CASSPSGGAYEQYF. The full variable domain, completed using reference TRBV11-2 and TRBJ2-7, is EAGVAQSPRYKIIEKRQSVAFWCNPISGHATLYWYQQILGQGPKLLIQFQNNGVVDDSQLPKDRFSAERLKGVDSTLKIQPAKLEDSAVYLCASSPSGGAYEQYFGPGTRLTVT.

V and J are TRBV19 and TRBJ1-1; TRBD1 aligns across 7 bases. The V segment lost 3 bases and the J segment 0 bases; nucleotides outside the gene matches: 4. The V gene's germline CDR1 is LNHDA and CDR2 SQIVND (reference sequence). The CDR3 has 15 residues. The CDR3 is CASSMGGQMNTEAFF. CDR3 nucleotides: TGTGCCAGTAGTATGGGGGGACAGATGAACACTGAAGCTTTCTTT.

The chain is built from TRBV19 and TRBJ2-3; D might be TRBD1 (5 bases). The ends were cut back, 5 bases at V and 6 bases at J, with 18 bases in the middle. This CDR3 has 15 residues. CDR1 LNHDA and CDR2 SQIVND come from the germline V gene (reference sequence). The CDR3 region is CASSPPWTTGDTQYF. As DNA, the CDR3 is TGTGCCAGTAGTCCTCCCTGGACAACCGGGGATACGCAGTATTTT.

J is TRBJ2-7 and V is TRBV6-5; D possibly corresponds to TRBD1 (6 bases). CDR1 and CDR2 from the germline V gene are MNHEY and SVGAGI. V lost 5 bases to trimming and J lost 0 bases, with 11 bases between them. The CDR3 extends over 14 amino acids. This CDR3 is CASSPTGNSYEQYF. The CDR3 nucleotides are TGTGCCAGCAGTCCTACAGGGAACTCCTACGAGCAGTACTTC.

This chain links TRBV27 with TRBJ2-1; 11 bases fit TRBD2. CDR3 length: 15 amino acids. Germline CDR1 is MNHEY and CDR2 is SMNVEV (reference sequence). V lost 5 bases to trimming and J lost 4 bases; unmatched junction nucleotides: 4. Here the CDR3 DNA reads TGTGCCAGCAGTGCCGGGACTAGCGGATACAATGAGCAGTTCTTC. It specifies CASSAGTSGYNEQFF.

The genes are TRBV5-1 and TRBJ2-5; TRBD1 matches 7 bases. V shed 7 bases, J shed 5 bases, and the junction held 8 bases outside the gene matches. The germline CDR1 and CDR2 sequences are SGHRS and YFSETQ. This CDR3 is 13 amino acids long. CDR3 nucleotide sequence: TGCGCCAGCGAGACAGGGAGAGGGGAGACCCAGTACTTC. It yields the protein CASETGRGETQYF.

The chain links TRBV5-6 to TRBJ2-7; TRBD1 aligns across 9 bases. The V gene end was trimmed by 4 bases and the J gene end by 7 bases; junction bases not matched to a gene: 12. The CDR3 is 15 amino acids. CDR1 and CDR2 (germline): SGHDT, YYEEEE. The CDR3 sequence: CASSIGTGNKLEQYF. CDR3 nucleotide sequence: TGTGCCAGCAGCATAGGGACAGGGAATAAATTGGAGCAGTACTTC. The whole variable domain, filled in from reference TRBV5-6 and TRBJ2-7, reads DAGVTQSPTHLIKTRGQQVTLRCSPKSGHDTVSWYQQALGQGPQFIFQYYEEEERQRGNFPDRFSGHQFPNYSSELNVNALLLGDSALYLCASSIGTGNKLEQYFGPGTRLTVT.

The V call is TRBV6-5, the J call TRBJ1-2; a possible D gene is TRBD1 (5 bases). The CDR3 has 13 amino acids. The V gene lost 5 bases and the J gene lost 2 bases, with 9 bases spanning the gap. Germline V gene sequence: CDR1 MNHEY, CDR2 SVGAGI. CDR3 coding DNA: TGTGCCAGCAGTAGCCAGGGAAACTATGGCTACACCTTC. Protein sequence: CASSSQGNYGYTF.

The rearrangement joins TRBV5-1 to TRBJ2-4; 7 nucleotides agree with TRBD1. J was trimmed by 0 bases and V by 0 bases; bases with no gene match: 6. The germline CDR1 and CDR2 sequences are SGHRS and YFSETQ. The length of the CDR3 is 17 residues. The CDR3 nucleotides are TGCGCCAGCAGCTTGGAGGGGGCCAGGTTAGCCAAAAACATTCAGTACTTC. Amino acid sequence: CASSLEGARLAKNIQYF.

This clone appeared a single time. V gene TRBV27 combines with J gene TRBJ2-2, with a possible D match to TRBD1 (6 bases). V lost 8 bases and J lost 4, with 8 bases in between. Germline CDR1 reads MNHEY; CDR2 reads SMNVEV (reference sequence). This CDR3 is built from 12 residues. CDR3 residues: CASEGVTGELFF. In DNA, the CDR3 is TGTGCCAGCGAGGGGGTCACCGGGGAGCTGTTTTTT.

The chain links TRBV5-1 to TRBJ2-6; D ambiguous. The CDR3 consists of 15 residues. From germline, CDR1 is SGHRS and CDR2 YFSETQ. V gave up 4 bases and J gave up 2 bases, with 10 bases separating them. DNA of the CDR3: TGCGCCAGCAGCCTCCAGACGGCTGGGGCCAACGTCCTGACTTTC. Amino acids: CASSLQTAGANVLTF.

The chain recombines TRBV7-9 with TRBJ1-4; D gene unclear. V lost 5 bases and J 12 bases, leaving 25 bases between the germline ends. CDR3 length equals 16 residues. CDR1 and CDR2 (germline): SEHNR, FQNEAQ (reference sequence). Written as DNA, the CDR3 is TGTGCCAGCAGCCACCAATTACGGGGTCGGAATGAGGAACTGTTTTTT. It yields the protein CASSHQLRGRNEELFF.

J is TRBJ2-1 and V is TRBV7-3; D is perhaps TRBD2 (6 bases). The CDR3 has 12 residues. Trimming took 3 bases from V and 9 from J, leaving 9 bases between them. CDR1 and CDR2 from the germline V gene are SGHTA and FQGTGA. CDR3 sequence (DNA): TGTGCCAGCAGCTTCGACGGGGGTGAGCAGTTCTTC. Translation: CASSFDGGEQFF.

The rearrangement uses TRBV6-5 and TRBJ2-7; possibly TRBD1 for D (5 bases). This CDR3 is built from 14 residues. CDR1 and CDR2 from the germline V gene are MNHEY and SVGAGI. Trimming removed 0 bases from V and 3 bases from J, with 9 bases in between. The DNA of the CDR3 is TGTGCCAGCAGTTACTCGACAGTCCGCTACGAGCAGTACTTC. Protein: CASSYSTVRYEQYF.

This chain links TRBV4-3 with TRBJ2-1; no reliable D call. From germline, CDR1 is LGHNA and CDR2 YSLEER. Trimming took 0 bases from V and 2 from J, leaving 8 bases between them. The length of the CDR3 is 15 residues. The CDR3 reads CASSQEREAYNEQFF. For the CDR3, the DNA is TGCGCCAGCAGCCAAGAACGCGAAGCCTACAATGAGCAGTTCTTC.

Details on this clone: Relative to the germline gene, one junction end is altered; a read error may explain this. The chain couples TRBV18 to TRBJ2-1; 12 nucleotides agree with TRBD2. Germline V gene lookup returns CDR1 KGHSH and CDR2 LQKENI. CDR3 length: 14 amino acids. DNA for the CDR3: TGTGCCAGCACACCTAGCGGGGGGGCCCATGAGCAGTTCTTC. It codes for CASTPSGGAHEQFF.

This sequence joins TRBV7-8 and TRBJ2-1; 11 bases map to TRBD1. Per the germline V gene, CDR1 is SGHVS and CDR2 is FQNEAQ. The V segment lost 2 bases and the J segment 3 bases; nucleotides outside the gene matches: 6. The CDR3 length is 17 residues. CDR3 in DNA: TGTGCCAGCAGCTTAATCTCCGGGACAGGGGGCTACAATGAGCAGTTCTTC. It encodes CASSLISGTGGYNEQFF. The variable domain in full, completed from reference TRBV7-8 and TRBJ2-1, reads GAGVSQSPRYKVAKRGQDVALRCDPISGHVSLFWYQQALGQGPEFLTYFQNEAQLDKSGLPSDRFFAERPEGSVSTLKIQRTQQEDSAVYLCASSLISGTGGYNEQFFGPGTRLTVL.

This chain joins TRBV5-4 and TRBJ2-5; no firm D call. The CDR3 loop spans 13 amino acids. The ends were cut back, 0 bases at V and 2 bases at J, with 5 bases in the middle. Germline V gives CDR1 SGHNT, CDR2 YYREEE (reference sequence). In DNA, the CDR3 is TGTGCCAGCAGCTTGGCTCAGCAAGAGACCCAGTACTTC. Its translation is CASSLAQQETQYF.

The CDR3 nucleotides are TGTGCCAGCAGTTTAAGAGGGGGCGGGGATGGCTACACCTTC. This codes for CASSLRGGGDGYTF. The V call is TRBV27, the J call TRBJ1-2; TRBD1 agrees at 7 bases. The germline gives CDR1 MNHEY, CDR2 SMNVEV (reference sequence). This CDR3 region has 14 residues. After removal of 2 bases from V and 6 bases from J, the junction contained 6 bases not matched to a gene.

The chain uses TRBV4-3 and TRBJ2-7; tentatively, D is TRBD1 or TRBD2 (5 bases each). CDR1 is LGHNA, CDR2 YSLEER, per germline. This CDR3 is built from 12 residues. The V end lost 1 base, the J end lost 6 bases, and 7 bases lay between the germline ends. CDR3 DNA: TGCGCCAGCAGCCAAGTTGGGGGCGAGCAGTACTTC. It translates to CASSQVGGEQYF.